The text below deals with one T cell receptor beta chain. Authors' analysis steps: Researchers report that nucleated cell counts were estimated from reference gene primer amplification. TCRdb's table, derived via immunoSEQ multiplex PCR, lists solely in-frame clones and lacks some. That table is the source of V, J and clone size, and D and trimming were worked out from the DNA. The sample holds some 150,000 clones, 80% to 90% seen once. Germline V CDR1 and CDR2: SQVTM, ANQGSEA. J gave up 5 bases and V 4 bases, and 4 bases lay outside the gene matches. CDR3 length: 14 amino acids. These data come from a study of blood T cell repertoires in COVID-19. At the level of the study: COVID-19 samples, acute and convalescent, were from the United States, Italy and Spain. From T cells, B-cell-depleted T cells, or PBMCs came the material, which was cDNA or gDNA.

V usage is TRBV29-1 and J usage is TRBJ2-2; 10 nucleotides agree with TRBD2. The receptor comes from a woman in her fifties or sixties with acute or convalescent COVID-19. Sequenced sample: peripheral blood. The CDR3 loop is CSVALAGDTGELFF. The CDR3 DNA sequence: TGCAGCGTTGCTCTAGCGGGAGATACCGGGGAGCTGTTTTTT.